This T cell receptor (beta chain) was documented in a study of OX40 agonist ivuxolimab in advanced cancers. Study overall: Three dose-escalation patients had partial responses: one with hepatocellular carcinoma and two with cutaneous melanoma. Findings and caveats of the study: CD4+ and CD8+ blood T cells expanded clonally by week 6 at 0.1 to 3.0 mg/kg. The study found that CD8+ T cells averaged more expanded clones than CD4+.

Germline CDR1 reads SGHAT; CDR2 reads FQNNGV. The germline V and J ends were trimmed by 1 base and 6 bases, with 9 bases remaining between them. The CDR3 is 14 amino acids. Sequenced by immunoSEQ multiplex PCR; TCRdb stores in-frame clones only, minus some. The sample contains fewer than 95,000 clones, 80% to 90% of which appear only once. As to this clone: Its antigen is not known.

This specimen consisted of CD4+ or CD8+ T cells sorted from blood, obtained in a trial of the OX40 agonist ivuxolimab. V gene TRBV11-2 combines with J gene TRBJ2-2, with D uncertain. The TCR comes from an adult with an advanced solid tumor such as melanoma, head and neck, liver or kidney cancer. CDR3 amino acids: CASSLAQGPGELFF. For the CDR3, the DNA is TGTGCCAGCAGCTTAGCTCAAGGTCCCGGGGAGCTGTTTTTT.